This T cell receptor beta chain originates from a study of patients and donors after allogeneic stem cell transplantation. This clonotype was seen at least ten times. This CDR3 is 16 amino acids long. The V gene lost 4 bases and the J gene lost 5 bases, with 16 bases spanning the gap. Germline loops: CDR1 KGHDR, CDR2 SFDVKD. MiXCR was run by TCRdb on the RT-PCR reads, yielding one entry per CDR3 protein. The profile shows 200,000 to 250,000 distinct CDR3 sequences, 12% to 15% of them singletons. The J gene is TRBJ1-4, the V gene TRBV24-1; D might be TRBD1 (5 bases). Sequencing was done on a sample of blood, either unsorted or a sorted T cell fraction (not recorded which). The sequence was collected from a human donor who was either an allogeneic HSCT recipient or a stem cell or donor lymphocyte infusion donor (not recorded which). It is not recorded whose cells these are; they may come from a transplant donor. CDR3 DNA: TGTGCCACCAGTGACCCCAGCGGGGGGGGAAATGAAAAACTGTTTTTT. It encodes CATSDPSGGGNEKLFF.